The 29 T cell receptor beta chains presented below share a single source sample, sequenced in a study of type 1 regulatory T cells (dated by TCRdb to 2020 to 2023). No cognate antigen is known for these TCRs. TCRdb records Illumina MiSeq as the sequencer. The raw public reads went through TCRdb reprocessing: fastp at Q25, MiXCR clone calling, in-frame beta chains kept. Each entry is one CDR3 protein sequence, shown with its most common DNA and genes. For this sample there are fewer than 30,000 distinct CDR3 sequences; 72% appear just once. The top ten clonotypes cover 13% to 15% of the sample. Material for sequencing was cultured T cells, either the whole culture or a sorted T cell fraction (not recorded which). In the paper's terms, the cell subset or site label means: Tr1-enriched cell product generated in vitro against host alloantigens. The receptors derive from a human donor in good health.

The chain uses TRBV7-9 and TRBJ1-1, with D unclear. The CDR3 runs 15 residues. Germline-derived CDR1 and CDR2 are SEHNR and FQNEAQ (reference sequence). V was clipped by 1 base and J by 1 base, with 10 bases between them. CDR3 coding DNA: TGTGCCAGCAGCTTAGACGGAAGATCGAACACTGAAGCTTTCTTT. It yields the protein CASSLDGRSNTEAFF.

This clonotype was detected only a few times. The CDR3 bases are TGTGCCAGCAGCTTGGGGGACAGGGACACAGATACGCAGTATTTT. This sequence encodes CASSLGDRDTDTQYF. The chain has TRBV7-9 and TRBJ2-3; TRBD1 aligns across 9 bases. V shed 3 bases and J 2 bases; nucleotides not matched to a gene: 3. Germline loops: CDR1 SEHNR, CDR2 FQNEAQ (reference sequence). The CDR3 is 15 amino acids.

J is TRBJ1-5 and V is TRBV19, with D unclear. In germline, CDR1 is LNHDA, CDR2 SQIVND (reference sequence). This CDR3 has 12 residues. Trimming stripped 4 bases from V and 5 bases from J, with 6 bases between. This CDR3 is CASSTTDQPQHF. The CDR3 DNA is TGTGCCAGTAGTACCACAGATCAGCCCCAGCATTTT.

The chain recombines TRBV4-1 with TRBJ2-2, with 14 positions matching TRBD2. The germline CDR1 and CDR2 sequences are MGHRA and YSYEKL. CDR3 size: 19 residues. V dropped 6 bases and J dropped 0; count of bases not matched to a gene: 9. The CDR3 coding sequence is TGCGCCAGCAGTCGAACGGGACTAGCGGGGGTATCGAACACCGGGGAGCTGTTTTTT. It codes for CASSRTGLAGVSNTGELFF.

The chain joins TRBV12-3 or TRBV12-4 to TRBJ1-5, with a weak D call TRBD1 (6 bases). The germline V and J ends were trimmed by 6 bases and 5 bases, with 14 bases remaining between them. The CDR3 length is 14 residues. In nucleotides, the CDR3 is TGTGCCAGCAGGCGGAGGGGGGGAGATCAGCCCCAGCATTTT. Translated: CASRRRGGDQPQHF.

The rearrangement joins TRBV5-1 to TRBJ1-1, with D unclear. The CDR3 totals 16 residues. CDR1 and CDR2 from the germline V gene are SGHRS and YFSETQ. Between the trimmed V and J ends, which lost 1 base and 1 base, there was a span of 14 bases. The CDR3 DNA reads as TGCGCCAGCAGCTTGAACGTAATGGCAGGGAACACTGAAGCTTTCTTT. Amino acid sequence: CASSLNVMAGNTEAFF.

The chain has TRBV30 and TRBJ1-2, with D maybe TRBD1 (5 bases). The CDR3 covers 13 residues. V was pared by 0 bases and J by 4 bases, with 9 bases between. CDR1 and CDR2 (germline): GTSNPN, SVGIG (reference sequence). The CDR3 loop reads CAWSVMGPYGYTF. The CDR3 DNA reads TGTGCCTGGAGTGTAATGGGACCCTATGGCTACACCTTC.

The CDR3: CASSLVPGSYEQYF. CDR3 DNA: TGTGCCAGCAGCTTAGTCCCGGGTTCATACGAGCAGTACTTC. The chain links TRBV7-9 to TRBJ2-7; D unclear. Deletions cut 1 base from V and 4 bases from J, with 11 bases between. Germline values: CDR1 SEHNR, CDR2 FQNEAQ (reference sequence). The CDR3 has 14 amino acids.

The gene calls are TRBV5-1 and TRBJ2-7; D not resolved. With 0 bases removed from V and 5 bases from J, the gap between germline ends came to 3 bases. Germline V lookup: CDR1 SGHRS, CDR2 YFSETQ. The CDR3 is made up of 11 amino acids. CDR3 residues: CASSLANEQYF. The CDR3 bases are TGCGCCAGCAGCTTGGCAAACGAGCAGTACTTC.

This clonotype appeared a single time. V gene TRBV6-1 combines with J gene TRBJ2-5; a possible D gene is TRBD2 (6 bases). This CDR3 spans 14 amino acids. Germline values: CDR1 MNHNS, CDR2 SASEGT. V lost 5 bases and J lost 0, with 10 bases in between. CDR3 sequence: CASSSRGYQETQYF. DNA for the CDR3: TGTGCCAGCAGTTCCCGGGGGTACCAAGAGACCCAGTACTTC.

This clonotype was seen only a few times. The V gene is TRBV14, the J gene TRBJ2-7; 9 bases line up with TRBD1. The CDR3 has 15 residues. V dropped 3 bases and J dropped 5; count of bases not matched to a gene: 8. CDR1 is SGHDN and CDR2 is FVKESK in the germline V gene. Here the CDR3 DNA reads TGTGCCAGCAGCCAGATACAGGGGGCGAGTAACGAGCAGTACTTC. It yields the protein CASSQIQGASNEQYF.

The chain has TRBV5-1 and TRBJ2-1, with 9 bases fitting TRBD1. V lost 0 bases, J lost 3 bases, and 1 base stayed unmatched. In germline, CDR1 is SGHRS, CDR2 YFSETQ. The CDR3 covers 15 residues. CDR3 in amino acids: CASSLATGGYNEQFF. CDR3 nucleotides: TGCGCCAGCAGCTTGGCGACAGGGGGCTACAATGAGCAGTTCTTC. The whole variable domain, remainder taken from reference TRBV5-1 and TRBJ2-1, is KAGVTQTPRYLIKTRGQQVTLSCSPISGHRSVSWYQQTPGQGLQFLFEYFSETQRNKGNFPGRFSGRQFSNSRSEMNVSTLELGDSALYLCASSLATGGYNEQFFGPGTRLTVL.

The J gene is TRBJ2-2, the V gene TRBV15; D perhaps matches TRBD1 (6 bases). The CDR3 is 16 amino acids. Trimming stripped 6 bases from V and 0 bases from J, with 14 bases between. CDR1 is LNHNV, CDR2 YYDKDF, per germline (reference sequence). The CDR3 loop reads CATSLEGQPNTGELFF. The CDR3 region has the DNA TGTGCCACCAGTTTGGAAGGACAGCCGAACACCGGGGAGCTGTTTTTT.

The J gene is TRBJ1-5, the V gene TRBV4-2; TRBD1 is a possible D gene (5 bases). V was pared by 0 bases and J by 0 bases, with 18 bases between. The length of the CDR3 is 19 residues. Germline CDR1 and CDR2: LGHNA and YNFKEQ. DNA for the CDR3: TGTGCCAGCAGCCAAGATGTAGGAGGGGCGCGCAGTAGCAATCAGCCCCAGCATTTT. Translating it yields CASSQDVGGARSSNQPQHF.

Only a few counts were recorded for this clonotype. The rearrangement uses TRBV24-1 and TRBJ2-1, with 10 bases lining up with TRBD2. The CDR3 runs to 15 residues. V was pared by 3 bases and J by 5 bases, with 3 bases of the junction left unmatched. CDR1 KGHDR and CDR2 SFDVKD come from the germline V gene. CDR3 protein: CATSDPGTSDNEQFF. The CDR3 DNA sequence: TGTGCCACCAGTGATCCCGGGACTAGCGACAATGAGCAGTTCTTC.

There are a few counts of this clonotype. V usage is TRBV2 and J usage is TRBJ2-5; D gene unclear. This CDR3 has 14 residues. In germline, CDR1 is SNHLY, CDR2 FYNNEI. V lost 7 bases, J lost 5 bases, and 17 bases lay in between. The CDR3: CASKMMNSGETQYF. The CDR3 DNA is TGTGCCAGCAAGATGATGAACAGTGGGGAGACCCAGTACTTC.

The chain couples TRBV10-3 to TRBJ2-4; the D gene is possibly TRBD2 (5 bases). Germline V gene lookup returns CDR1 ENHRY and CDR2 SYGVKD. The CDR3 has 15 residues. V lost 0 bases to trimming and J lost 2 bases, with 8 bases between them. The CDR3 DNA sequence: TGTGCCATCAGTGAGTCGAGAGGGTCCAAAAACATTCAGTACTTC. It is translated as CAISESRGSKNIQYF.

There are a few counts of this clonotype. The chain recombines TRBV24-1 with TRBJ1-1; a possible D gene is TRBD1 (5 bases). Trimming stripped 9 bases from V and 1 base from J, with 14 bases between. Per germline, CDR1 KGHDR and CDR2 SFDVKD. This CDR3 region has 14 residues. The CDR3 reads CATRSGFGNTEAFF. CDR3 DNA: TGTGCCACCCGGTCAGGGTTTGGGAACACTGAAGCTTTCTTT.

This sequence joins TRBV12-3 or TRBV12-4 and TRBJ2-3; 8 nucleotides align to TRBD2. Trimming removed 4 bases from V and 5 bases from J; junction bases left unmatched: 8. CDR3 size: 15 residues. The CDR3 sequence: CASSYGGALVDTQYF. CDR3 in DNA: TGTGCCAGCAGTTACGGGGGGGCCTTGGTAGATACGCAGTATTTT.

The chain combines TRBV4-1 with TRBJ1-2; D gene unclear. V was shortened by 1 base and J by 6 bases, with 9 bases between the two germline ends. CDR1 is MGHRA and CDR2 is YSYEKL in the germline V gene. The CDR3 extends over 13 amino acids. The CDR3 region is CASSQGEGDGYTF. The CDR3 DNA reads TGCGCCAGCAGCCAAGGAGAGGGAGATGGCTACACCTTC.

This clonotype is medium-sized within its sample. The chain couples TRBV18 to TRBJ2-7; 11 positions agree with TRBD1. The CDR3 has 14 amino acids. V shed 4 bases, J shed 5 bases, and the junction held 4 bases outside the gene matches. Germline V gene lookup returns CDR1 KGHSH and CDR2 LQKENI. CDR3 residues: CASSRDRGFDEQYF. In DNA form, the CDR3 reads TGTGCCAGCTCACGGGACAGGGGGTTCGACGAGCAGTACTTC.

The rearrangement joins TRBV20-1 to TRBJ2-2; 14 bases line up with TRBD2. CDR1 and CDR2 (germline): DFQATT, SNEGSKA (reference sequence). Unmatched junction bases numbered 3, after V lost 3 bases and J lost 0 bases. The CDR3 is 17 amino acids. CDR3 protein: CSASQTSGGANTGELFF. The DNA for the CDR3 is TGCAGTGCTAGTCAGACTAGCGGGGGGGCGAACACCGGGGAGCTGTTTTTT.

The V and J genes are TRBV20-1 and TRBJ2-7; tentative D call: TRBD2 (6 bases). CDR3 length equals 16 residues. CDR1 DFQATT and CDR2 SNEGSKA come from the germline V gene (reference sequence). V was pared by 3 bases and J by 0 bases, with 18 bases between. For the CDR3, the DNA is TGCAGTGCTAGTGGTTGGCCAGGGAGGAGCTCCTACGAGCAGTACTTC. It is translated as CSASGWPGRSSYEQYF.

V usage is TRBV12-3 or TRBV12-4 and J usage is TRBJ2-3; 10 bases line up with TRBD1. V was clipped by 7 bases and J by 4 bases; unmatched bases: 8. This CDR3 contains 15 residues. CDR3 sequence reads: CASNSGGQGADTQYF. The CDR3 DNA reads as TGTGCCAGCAACTCTGGCGGACAGGGGGCAGATACGCAGTATTTT.

This clonotype was seen only once. V gene TRBV20-1 combines with J gene TRBJ1-5; TRBD1 matches 7 bases. The CDR3 sequence is 13 residues long. The J segment lost 5 bases and the V segment lost 6 bases, leaving 7 bases of the junction unmatched. Germline loops: CDR1 DFQATT, CDR2 SNEGSKA (reference sequence). CDR3 bases: TGCAGTGCCTTGCAAGGGGGCGATCAGCCCCAGCATTTT. It codes for CSALQGGDQPQHF.

The chain employs TRBV7-9 and TRBJ2-3; D not resolved. Trimming removed 1 base at V and 13 bases at J, with 9 bases between. CDR1 SEHNR and CDR2 FQNEAQ come from the germline V gene (reference sequence). This CDR3 contains 11 residues. The DNA of the CDR3 is TGTGCCAGCAGCTTAGGCCCTCTGGAGTATTTT. This encodes CASSLGPLEYF.

This chain links TRBV5-1 with TRBJ2-3; D gene ambiguous. Germline CDR1 is SGHRS and CDR2 is YFSETQ. The CDR3 consists of 12 residues. Trimming took off 0 bases at V and 6 bases at J, with 5 bases between the two ends. CDR3 sequence: CASSLEEDTQYF. In DNA, the CDR3 is TGCGCCAGCAGCTTGGAGGAGGATACGCAGTATTTT.

The J gene is TRBJ2-3, the V gene TRBV6-2 or TRBV6-3, with 13 bases matching TRBD2. With V trimmed by 6 bases and J by 6 bases, 6 bases remained unmatched. The CDR3 is 15 amino acids. Germline-derived CDR1 and CDR2 are MNHEY and SVGEGT. The CDR3 DNA is TGTGCCAGCAGCAGGACTAGCGGGGGCCCCGATACGCAGTATTTT. It yields the protein CASSRTSGGPDTQYF.

In its sample, this clonotype ranks as medium-sized. Sequence at one end of the junction differs from germline and may be a read error. The chain joins TRBV7-9 to TRBJ1-2; D is perhaps TRBD1 (5 bases). The length of the CDR3 is 14 residues. Germline CDR1 and CDR2: SEHNR and FQNEAQ (reference sequence). The CDR3, as DNA: TGTGCCAGACCCCCGGGACCGCCTAAGTATGGCTACACCTTC. This gives the protein CARPPGPPKYGYTF. The whole variable domain, remainder taken from reference TRBV7-9 and TRBJ1-2, is DTGVSQNPRHKITKRGQNVTFRCDPISEHNRLYWYRQTLGQGPEFLTYFQNEAQLEKSRLLSDRFSAERPKGSFSTLEIQRTEQGDSAMYLCARPPGPPKYGYTFGSGTRLTVV.